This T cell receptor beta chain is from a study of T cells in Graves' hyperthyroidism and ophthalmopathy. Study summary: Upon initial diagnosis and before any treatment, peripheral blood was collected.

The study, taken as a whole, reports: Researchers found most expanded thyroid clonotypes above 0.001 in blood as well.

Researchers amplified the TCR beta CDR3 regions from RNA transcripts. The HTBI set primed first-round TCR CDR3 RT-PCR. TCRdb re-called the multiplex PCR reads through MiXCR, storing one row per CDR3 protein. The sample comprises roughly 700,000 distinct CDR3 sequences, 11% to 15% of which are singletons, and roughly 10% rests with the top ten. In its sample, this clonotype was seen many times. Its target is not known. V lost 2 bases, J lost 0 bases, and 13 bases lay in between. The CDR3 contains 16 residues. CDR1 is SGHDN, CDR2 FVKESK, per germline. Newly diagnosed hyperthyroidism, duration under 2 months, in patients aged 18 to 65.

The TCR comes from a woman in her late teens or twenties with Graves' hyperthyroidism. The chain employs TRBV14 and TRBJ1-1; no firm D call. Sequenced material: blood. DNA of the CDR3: TGTGCCAGCAGCCAAAGACCAGAGGCCATGAACACTGAAGCTTTCTTT. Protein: CASSQRPEAMNTEAFF.